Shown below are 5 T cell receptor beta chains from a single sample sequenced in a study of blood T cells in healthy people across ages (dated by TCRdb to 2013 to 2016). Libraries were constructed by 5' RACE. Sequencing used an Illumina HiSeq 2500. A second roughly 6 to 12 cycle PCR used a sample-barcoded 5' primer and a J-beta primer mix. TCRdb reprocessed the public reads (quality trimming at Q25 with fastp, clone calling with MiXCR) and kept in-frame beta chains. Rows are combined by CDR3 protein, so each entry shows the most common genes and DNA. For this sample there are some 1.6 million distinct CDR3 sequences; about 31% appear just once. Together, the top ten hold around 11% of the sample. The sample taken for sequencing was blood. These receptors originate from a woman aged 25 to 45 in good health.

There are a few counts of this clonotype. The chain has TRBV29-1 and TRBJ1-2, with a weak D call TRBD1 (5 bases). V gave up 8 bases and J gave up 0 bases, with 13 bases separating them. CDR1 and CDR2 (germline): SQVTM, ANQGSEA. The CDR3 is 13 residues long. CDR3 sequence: CSTLRGTNYGYTF. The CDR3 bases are TGCAGCACCCTAAGGGGAACTAACTATGGCTACACCTTC. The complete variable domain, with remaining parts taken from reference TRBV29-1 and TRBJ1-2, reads SAVISQKPSRDICQRGTSLTIQCQVDSQVTMMFWYRQQPGQSLTLIATANQGSEATYESGFVIDKFPISRPNLTFSTLTVSNMSPEDSSIYLCSTLRGTNYGYTFGSGTRLTVV.

The DNA of the CDR3 is TGTGCCAGCAGCTTCAACCTCCAGGGGGTTTCGTTCTTC. Amino acid sequence: CASSFNLQGVSFF. This sequence joins TRBV9 and TRBJ2-1, with TRBD1 matching over 7 bases. This CDR3 has 13 residues. V lost 4 bases and J lost 15; bases outside the gene matches: 13. Germline values: CDR1 SGDLS, CDR2 YYNGEE.

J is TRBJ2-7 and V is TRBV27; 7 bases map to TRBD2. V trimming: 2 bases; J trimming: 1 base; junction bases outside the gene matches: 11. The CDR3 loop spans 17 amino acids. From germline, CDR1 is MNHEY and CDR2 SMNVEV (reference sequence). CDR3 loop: CASSLTPPWRESYEQYF. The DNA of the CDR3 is TGTGCCAGCAGTTTAACCCCACCGTGGCGGGAGTCCTACGAGCAGTACTTC.

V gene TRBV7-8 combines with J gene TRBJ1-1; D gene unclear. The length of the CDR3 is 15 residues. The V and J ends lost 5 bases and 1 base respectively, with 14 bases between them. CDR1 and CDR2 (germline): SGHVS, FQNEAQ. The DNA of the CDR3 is TGTGCCAGCAGCCCCCGGTGGCAAACGAACACTGAAGCTTTCTTT. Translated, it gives CASSPRWQTNTEAFF.

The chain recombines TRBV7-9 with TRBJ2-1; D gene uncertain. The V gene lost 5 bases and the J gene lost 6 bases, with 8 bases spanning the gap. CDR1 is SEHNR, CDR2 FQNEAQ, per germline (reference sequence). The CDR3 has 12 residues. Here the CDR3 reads CASSPEANEQFF. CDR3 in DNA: TGTGCCAGCAGCCCAGAGGCCAATGAGCAGTTCTTC.